What follows describes a single T cell receptor beta chain. Its antigen is unknown. Sequenced by immunoSEQ multiplex PCR; TCRdb stores in-frame clones only, minus some. The repertoire holds some 140,000 clones, with nearly 90% as singletons. This record comes from a study of cytomegalovirus exposure and HLA in healthy donors. Study-wide results and caveats: The authors listed 150 to 200 TCR beta chains as cytomegalovirus-associated. The classifier was said to identify cytomegalovirus status with high specificity and sensitivity.

The source of this sequence is a woman aged 18-30 years in good health and CMV-seropositive. The sequenced sample consisted of PBMCs.

The CDR3 sequence: CASRPPGQGGHGYTF. The CDR3 nucleotides read TGTGCCAGCAGGCCGCCGGGACAGGGGGGCCATGGCTACACCTTC. The chain recombines TRBV28 with TRBJ1-2, with 11 positions matching TRBD1. The germline CDR1 and CDR2 sequences are MDHEN and SYDVKM. V was clipped by 6 bases and J by 6 bases; unmatched bases: 9. The CDR3 is made up of 15 amino acids.